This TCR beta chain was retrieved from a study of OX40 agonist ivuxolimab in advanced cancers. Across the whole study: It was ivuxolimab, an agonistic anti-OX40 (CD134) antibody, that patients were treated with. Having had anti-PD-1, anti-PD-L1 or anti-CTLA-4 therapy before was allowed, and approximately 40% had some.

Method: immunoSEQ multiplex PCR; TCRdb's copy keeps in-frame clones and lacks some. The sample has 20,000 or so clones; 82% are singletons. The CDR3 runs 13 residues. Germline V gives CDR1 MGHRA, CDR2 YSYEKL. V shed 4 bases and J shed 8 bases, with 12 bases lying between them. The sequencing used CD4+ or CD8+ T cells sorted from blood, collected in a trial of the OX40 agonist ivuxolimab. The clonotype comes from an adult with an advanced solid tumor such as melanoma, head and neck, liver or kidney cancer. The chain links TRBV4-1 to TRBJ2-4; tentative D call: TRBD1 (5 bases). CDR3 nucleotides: TGCGCCAGCAGCCGCGGACACGGTGACATTCAGTACTTC. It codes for CASSRGHGDIQYF.